This entry describes one TCR beta chain. Antigen: not known. The PCR ran on 60 Vbeta and 13 Jbeta primers. Assay: immunoSEQ multiplex PCR; the TCRdb copy retains only in-frame clones and omits some. The sample holds around 160,000 clones, roughly 77% seen once. The CDR3 runs to 15 residues. Trimming at V came to 2 bases and at J to 5 bases, leaving 7 bases not matched to a gene. Germline CDR1 and CDR2: KGHSH and LQKENI. This specimen belongs to a study of cytomegalovirus exposure and HLA in healthy donors. Study-wide points: Most sequenced TCRs were rare (though some public TCRs occurred in many donors). TRBV6-2, TRBV6-3 and some other V segments were unresolvable in 87-base-pair reads. Presence/absence analyses assumed roughly uniform sequencing depth across donors.

Donors showed nominal health when sampled, although they likely had unrecorded immune exposures. This chain uses TRBV18 with TRBJ2-5, with 8 bases fitting TRBD1. The sequence was collected from a middle-aged woman in good health and CMV-seropositive. The source material was PBMCs. The DNA for the CDR3 is TGTGCCAGCTCACCAGGGCCAGGGGGCAGGGAGACCCAGTACTTC. This encodes CASSPGPGGRETQYF. Full variable domain (remainder filled in from reference TRBV18 and TRBJ2-5): NAGVMQNPRHLVRRRGQEARLRCSPMKGHSHVYWYRQLPEEGLKFMVYLQKENIIDESGMPKERFSAEFPKEGPSILRIQQVVRGDSAAYFCASSPGPGGRETQYFGPGTRLLVL.